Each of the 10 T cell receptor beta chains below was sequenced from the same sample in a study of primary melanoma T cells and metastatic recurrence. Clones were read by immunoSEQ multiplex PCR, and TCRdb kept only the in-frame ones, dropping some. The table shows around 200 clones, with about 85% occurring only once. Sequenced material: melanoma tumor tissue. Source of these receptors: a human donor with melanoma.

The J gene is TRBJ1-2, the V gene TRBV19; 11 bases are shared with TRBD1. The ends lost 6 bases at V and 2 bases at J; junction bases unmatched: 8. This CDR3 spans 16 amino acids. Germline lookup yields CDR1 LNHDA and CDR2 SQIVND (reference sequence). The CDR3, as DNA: TGTGCCAGTAGCTCTCCGGGACAGGGGGTAAACTATGGCTACACCTTC. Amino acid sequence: CASSSPGQGVNYGYTF.

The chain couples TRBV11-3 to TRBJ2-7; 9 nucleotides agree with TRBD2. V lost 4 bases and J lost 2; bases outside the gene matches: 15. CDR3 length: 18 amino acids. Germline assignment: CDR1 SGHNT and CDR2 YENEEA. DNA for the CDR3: TGTGCCAGCAGCTCGCCGACAGGGCTGGGGACTAGCACCTACGAGCAGTACTTC. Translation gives CASSSPTGLGTSTYEQYF.

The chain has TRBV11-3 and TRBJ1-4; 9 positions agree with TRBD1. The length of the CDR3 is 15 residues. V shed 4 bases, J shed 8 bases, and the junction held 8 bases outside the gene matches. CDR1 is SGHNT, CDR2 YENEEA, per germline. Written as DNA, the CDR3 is TGTGCCAGCAGCTCACGCGGGACAGGGTACGAAAAACTGTTTTTT. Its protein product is CASSSRGTGYEKLFF.

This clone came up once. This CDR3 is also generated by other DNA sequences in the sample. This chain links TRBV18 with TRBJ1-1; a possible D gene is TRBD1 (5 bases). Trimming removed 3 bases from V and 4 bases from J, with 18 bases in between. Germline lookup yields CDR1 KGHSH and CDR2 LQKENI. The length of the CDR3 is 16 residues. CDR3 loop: CASSPWDWPPTTEAFF. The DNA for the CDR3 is TGTGCCAGCTCACCGTGGGACTGGCCCCCTACCACTGAAGCTTTCTTT.

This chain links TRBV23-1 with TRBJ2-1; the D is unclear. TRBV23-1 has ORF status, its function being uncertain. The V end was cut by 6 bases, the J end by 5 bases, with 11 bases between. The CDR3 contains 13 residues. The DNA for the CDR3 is TGCGCCAGCAGCTTGAAAGGAAACAATGAGCAGTTCTTC. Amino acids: CASSLKGNNEQFF.

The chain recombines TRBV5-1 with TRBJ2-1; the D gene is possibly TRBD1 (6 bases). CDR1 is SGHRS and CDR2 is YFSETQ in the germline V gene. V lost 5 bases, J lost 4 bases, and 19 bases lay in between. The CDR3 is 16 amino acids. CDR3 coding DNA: TGCGCCAGCAGACAGGGTCCCGGATTTTTTTACAATGAGCAGTTCTTC. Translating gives CASRQGPGFFYNEQFF. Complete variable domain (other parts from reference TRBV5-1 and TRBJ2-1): KAGVTQTPRYLIKTRGQQVTLSCSPISGHRSVSWYQQTPGQGLQFLFEYFSETQRNKGNFPGRFSGRQFSNSRSEMNVSTLELGDSALYLCASRQGPGFFYNEQFFGPGTRLTVL.

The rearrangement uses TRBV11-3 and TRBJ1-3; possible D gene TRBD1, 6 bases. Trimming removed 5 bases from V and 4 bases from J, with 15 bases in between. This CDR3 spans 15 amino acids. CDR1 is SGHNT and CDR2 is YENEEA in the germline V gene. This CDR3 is CASSPTGGGGNTIYF. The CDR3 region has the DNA TGTGCCAGCAGCCCAACTGGGGGGGGCGGAAACACCATATATTTT.

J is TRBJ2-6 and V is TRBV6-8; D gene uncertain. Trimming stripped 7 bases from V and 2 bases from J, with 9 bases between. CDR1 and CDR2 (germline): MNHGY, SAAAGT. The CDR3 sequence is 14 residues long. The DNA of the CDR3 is TGTGCCAGCAAGAGACCGGCTGGGGCCAACGTCCTGACTTTC. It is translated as CASKRPAGANVLTF.

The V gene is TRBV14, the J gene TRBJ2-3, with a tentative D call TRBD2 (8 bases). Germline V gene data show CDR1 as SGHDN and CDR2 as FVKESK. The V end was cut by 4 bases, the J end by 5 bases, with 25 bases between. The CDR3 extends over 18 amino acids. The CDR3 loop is CASSPPAGLGGGIDTQYF. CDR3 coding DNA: TGTGCCAGCAGCCCCCCCGCGGGACTAGGAGGGGGCATAGATACGCAGTATTTT.

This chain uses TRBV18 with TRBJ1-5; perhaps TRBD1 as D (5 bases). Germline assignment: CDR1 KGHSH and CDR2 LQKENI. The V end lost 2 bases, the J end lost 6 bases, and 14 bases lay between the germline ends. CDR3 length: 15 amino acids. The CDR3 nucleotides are TGTGCCAGCTCACCAGGACAATTGGGAATTCAGCCCCAGCATTTT. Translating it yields CASSPGQLGIQPQHF.